Following are 22 T cell receptor beta chains from one sample sequenced in a study of breast tumors, draining lymph nodes, adjacent tissues. TCRdb reprocessed the multiplex PCR reads with MiXCR, giving one entry per CDR3 protein. The sample shows more than 100,000 distinct CDR3 sequences, about a fifth of them seen only once. Axillary draining lymph nodes of breast cancer patients supplied the node samples. Sample: axillary lymph node tissue. These receptors were obtained from a female donor with breast cancer. Some clones in this sample may be carry-over from other donors' samples.

This clonotype occurred many times. The chain recombines TRBV5-6 with TRBJ2-2; the D gene could be TRBD1 or TRBD2 (5 bases each). The length of the CDR3 is 16 residues. Per germline, CDR1 SGHDT and CDR2 YYEEEE. Trimming stripped 4 bases from V and 3 bases from J, with 16 bases between. This chain's CDR3 is CASSSLGRLHTGELFF. The DNA of the CDR3 is TGTGCCAGCAGCAGCTTGGGACGTCTCCACACCGGGGAGCTGTTTTTT.

This chain uses TRBV19 with TRBJ2-2; unclear D gene. CDR3 length: 14 residues. Germline V gene lookup returns CDR1 LNHDA and CDR2 SQIVND (reference sequence). V gave up 6 bases and J gave up 0 bases, with 8 bases separating them. The DNA of the CDR3 is TGTGCCAGTAGAGATCAGCCGAACACCGGGGAGCTGTTTTTT. Its protein product is CASRDQPNTGELFF.

This clonotype was seen ten or more times. V is TRBV2 and J is TRBJ2-1, with D possibly being TRBD2 (5 bases). The CDR3 runs 12 residues. Between the trimmed V and J ends, which lost 6 bases and 7 bases, there was a span of 10 bases. Germline CDR1 SNHLY, CDR2 FYNNEI. The CDR3 region has the DNA TGTGCCAGCAGGTCCGGGGTGAATGAGCAGTTCTTC. Translated: CASRSGVNEQFF.

Of note for this clonotype: A much larger clone sits a single nucleotide away, making a read error possible. The J gene is TRBJ2-1, the V gene TRBV6-2 or TRBV6-3; TRBD2 matches at 8 bases. With 2 bases clipped from V and 15 bases from J, the junction kept 9 bases outside the gene matches. The germline gives CDR1 MNHEY, CDR2 SVGEGT. The CDR3 is 13 amino acids. The CDR3 sequence: CASSYKVSGDPFF. DNA for the CDR3: TGTGCCAGCAGTTACAAGGTTAGCGGGGACCCGTTCTTC.

As concerns this clonotype: This may be a read error, as it is one base from a much larger clone. The rearrangement uses TRBV12-3 or TRBV12-4 and TRBJ2-2; D may be TRBD1 (6 bases). The CDR3 consists of 14 residues. Trimming left V 5 bases short and J 6 bases short, with 13 bases between. This chain's CDR3 is CASSPRRGSGELFF. The CDR3 nucleotides are TGTGCCAGCAGTCCACGAAGGGGGTCCGGGGAGCTGTTTTTT.

This clonotype came up many times. The V gene is TRBV7-2, the J gene TRBJ2-1; the match to TRBD2 covers 8 bases. Germline V gives CDR1 SGHTA, CDR2 FQGNSA. The CDR3 runs to 16 residues. Losses at the gene ends were 1 base for V and 7 bases for J; bases not matched to a gene: 9. The CDR3 protein is CASSLGGAGVMNEQFF. The CDR3 DNA reads as TGTGCCAGCAGCTTAGGTGGAGCGGGAGTTATGAATGAGCAGTTCTTC.

This clonotype was picked up many times. The rearrangement links TRBV2 to TRBJ2-7; D is undetermined. The CDR3 runs to 12 residues. V shed 2 bases and J shed 2 bases, with 4 bases lying between them. Germline V gene lookup returns CDR1 SNHLY and CDR2 FYNNEI. As DNA, the CDR3 is TGTGCCAGCAGTGAAAGTGCCTACGAGCAGTACTTC. Translation gives CASSESAYEQYF.

This clonotype was recorded at least ten times. The CDR3: CASITKTSPSSYNEQFF. The DNA for the CDR3 is TGTGCCAGCATCACGAAGACTAGCCCCTCTTCCTACAATGAGCAGTTCTTC. This chain uses TRBV6-1 with TRBJ2-1; 7 bases map to TRBD2. The germline V gene has CDR1 MNHNS and CDR2 SASEGT. The CDR3 has 17 amino acids. Trimming at V came to 7 bases and at J to 1 base, leaving 13 bases not matched to a gene.

This clonotype was counted ten times or more. The rearrangement links TRBV11-3 to TRBJ2-7, with TRBD1 identical over 9 bases. The length of the CDR3 is 15 residues. CDR1 is SGHNT and CDR2 is YENEEA in the germline V gene. J gave up 6 bases and V 2 bases, and 8 bases lay outside the gene matches. Here the CDR3 DNA reads TGTGCCAGCAGCTTACGTACAGGGGGCGGCCCCGAGCAGTACTTC. Amino acids: CASSLRTGGGPEQYF.

This clonotype was recorded at least ten times. The chain employs TRBV6-1 and TRBJ2-3; no firm D call. Germline V lookup: CDR1 MNHNS, CDR2 SASEGT. CDR3 length: 14 residues. The germline V and J ends were trimmed by 6 bases and 4 bases, with 14 bases remaining between them. The CDR3 reads CASRRTSGADTQYF. In DNA form, the CDR3 reads TGTGCCAGCAGGCGAACAAGTGGGGCAGATACGCAGTATTTT.

This clonotype was seen many times. This sequence joins TRBV5-6 and TRBJ2-7; 11 bases agree with TRBD2. V shed 2 bases, J shed 5 bases, and the junction held 3 bases outside the gene matches. This CDR3 is 14 amino acids long. The V gene's germline CDR1 is SGHDT and CDR2 YYEEEE. CDR3 in amino acids: CASSFTSGSDEQYF. Here the CDR3 DNA reads TGTGCCAGCAGCTTCACTAGCGGGAGTGACGAGCAGTACTTC.

This clonotype showed up many times. V usage is TRBV30 and J usage is TRBJ1-3; D not certain. The CDR3 extends over 12 amino acids. V lost 1 base and J 3 bases, leaving 4 bases between the germline ends. Germline V gene sequence: CDR1 GTSNPN, CDR2 SVGIG (reference sequence). The CDR3 nucleotides read TGTGCCTGGAGTGGGATTGGAAACACCATATATTTT. Its protein product is CAWSGIGNTIYF.

This clonotype was found many times. The chain links TRBV4-2 to TRBJ2-3; TRBD2 aligns across 9 bases. Germline V CDR1 and CDR2: LGHNA, YNFKEQ. J gave up 6 bases and V 4 bases, and 2 bases lay outside the gene matches. The CDR3 length is 13 residues. The CDR3 DNA reads as TGTGCCAGCAGCCTAGGACTAGCGGATACGCAGTATTTT. The encoded protein is CASSLGLADTQYF.

This clonotype has more than one count but fewer than ten. The chain has TRBV6-1 and TRBJ2-7, with 9 bases that match TRBD2. Germline V gene lookup returns CDR1 MNHNS and CDR2 SASEGT. There are 13 residues in the CDR3. Trimming cost V 3 bases and J 3 bases; bases outside gene matches: 0. CDR3 in DNA: TGTGCCAGCAGTGAGACTAGCGGCTACGAGCAGTACTTC. Protein: CASSETSGYEQYF.

About this clonotype itself: One base away lies a much larger clone, so this may be a sequencing read error. As the CDR3 is not closed by the conserved phenylalanine or tryptophan, this likely results from a read error. The chain carries TRBV5-4 and TRBJ1-2, with 9 bases that match TRBD1. CDR3 size: 13 residues. Trimming took 3 bases from V and 7 from J; bases not matched to a gene: 4. Germline V gene sequence: CDR1 SGHNT, CDR2 YYREEE (reference sequence). In DNA form, the CDR3 reads TGTGCCAGCAGCTACGGGACAGGGCCTGGCTACACCCTC. Translating it yields CASSYGTGPGYTL.

V usage is TRBV10-1 and J usage is TRBJ2-2, with 7 bases that match TRBD2. CDR1 is WNHNN and CDR2 is SYGVQD in the germline V gene (reference sequence). V gave up 3 bases and J gave up 1 base; unmatched junction bases: 5. This CDR3 contains 16 residues. The CDR3 spells CASSDPAGVNTGELFF. The CDR3 DNA is TGCGCCAGCAGTGATCCGGCGGGAGTGAACACCGGGGAGCTGTTTTTT.

There are many counts of this clonotype. V gene TRBV20-1 combines with J gene TRBJ1-2; D not certain. Germline-derived CDR1 and CDR2 are DFQATT and SNEGSKA (reference sequence). The V and J ends lost 5 bases and 8 bases respectively, with 12 bases between them. The CDR3 loop spans 11 amino acids. The CDR3 loop is CSAPWVYGYTF. The CDR3 coding sequence is TGCAGTGCTCCCTGGGTCTACGGCTACACCTTC.

This chain connects TRBV30 to TRBJ1-5; D gene unclear. CDR1 GTSNPN and CDR2 SVGIG come from the germline V gene (reference sequence). Trimming took off 2 bases at V and 4 bases at J, with 9 bases between the two ends. The CDR3 sequence is 13 residues long. The CDR3 nucleotides are TGTGCCTGGAGTACCGGAGGGAATCAGCCCCAGCATTTT. It codes for CAWSTGGNQPQHF.

This clonotype was seen repeatedly, ten times or more. This chain links TRBV2 with TRBJ2-1; D may match TRBD1 or TRBD2 (5 bases each). The CDR3 contains 16 residues. V was shortened by 2 bases and J by 0 bases, with 11 bases between the two germline ends. The germline CDR1 and CDR2 sequences are SNHLY and FYNNEI. The CDR3 loop is CASSESGGSSYNEQFF. The DNA for the CDR3 is TGTGCCAGCAGTGAATCTGGGGGAAGCTCCTACAATGAGCAGTTCTTC.

This clonotype came up many times. The rearrangement uses TRBV7-2 and TRBJ2-2; weak D call: TRBD1 (5 bases). The CDR3 covers 13 residues. The V end was cut by 4 bases, the J end by 6 bases, with 9 bases between. Germline V gene data show CDR1 as SGHTA and CDR2 as FQGNSA. The CDR3 spells CASSWTSSGELFF. In nucleotides, the CDR3 is TGTGCCAGCAGCTGGACAAGTTCCGGGGAGCTGTTTTTT.

In this sample, this clonotype turned up many times. The chain links TRBV20-1 to TRBJ2-2; no definite D call. CDR1 and CDR2 from the germline V gene are DFQATT and SNEGSKA (reference sequence). The CDR3 spans 12 residues. Between the trimmed V and J ends, which lost 6 bases and 6 bases, there was a span of 11 bases. CDR3: CSARRAAGELFF. The CDR3 bases are TGCAGTGCACGAAGGGCTGCCGGGGAGCTGTTTTTT.

This clonotype was counted only a few times. The chain is built from TRBV28 and TRBJ2-7; 8 bases fit TRBD1. Germline loops: CDR1 MDHEN, CDR2 SYDVKM. The CDR3 extends over 14 amino acids. The trim removed 2 bases at V and 6 bases at J, leaving 6 bases unmatched. The CDR3 DNA follows: TGTGCCAGCAGTTTAGGGACAGGTCGTTCCGAGCAGTACTTC. Amino acid sequence: CASSLGTGRSEQYF.